This T cell receptor (beta chain) derives from a study of T cell repertoires in cytomegalovirus infection. V shed 7 bases and J 4 bases; nucleotides not matched to a gene: 7. Germline V gene sequence: CDR1 MNHEY, CDR2 SVGAGI. The CDR3 consists of 14 residues. The table lists this clonotype with many counts. TCRdb reprocessed the reads via MiXCR and lists one record per CDR3 protein. Of around 210,000 distinct CDR3 sequences listed, about 7% are singletons. This sequence was found in a human donor in good health (CMV status not recorded). Some clones in this sample may be carry-over from other donors' samples. The chain carries TRBV6-5 and TRBJ1-2, with 9 bases identical to TRBD1. Material for sequencing was PBMCs. The CDR3 DNA is TGTGCCAGCAAAGAACCGGGACAGGGCTATGGCTACACCTTC. It yields the protein CASKEPGQGYGYTF.